This is a list of T cell receptor beta chains from one sample in a study of post-analysis software for immune sequencing data. TCRdb used MiXCR to reprocess the PCR reads, holding one entry per CDR3 protein. The repertoire holds about 540,000 distinct CDR3 sequences, 30% to 40% seen once, with approximately 5.4% in the top ten. The sequenced sample was blood. The receptors derive from a girl under 18 with multiple sclerosis. Both conserved end residues are part of each CDR3. The D gene is left open where the match is weak. Rows may omit the clone size; those that give it use once, few, many or a size class.

V gene	D gene	J gene	clone size	CDR3 protein	CDR3 DNA
TRBV28	-	TRBJ1-2	few	CASSLPTGVYGYTF	TGTGCCAGCAGTTTACCGACAGGCGTCTATGGCTACACCTTC
TRBV10-3	-	TRBJ2-5	few	CAISERGTGGRETQYF	TGTGCCATCAGTGAGCGAGGGACTGGGGGCCGAGAGACCCAGTACTTC
TRBV20-1	TRBD1	TRBJ1-1	-	CSAPDRVQGAFF	TGCAGTGCTCCCGACAGGGTCCAGGGAGCTTTCTTT
TRBV14	-	TRBJ2-7	few	CASSVHSYEQYF	TGTGCCAGCAGCGTACACTCCTACGAGCAGTACTTC
TRBV5-5	-	TRBJ1-1	-	CASSLRSGRLNTEAFF	TGTGCCAGCAGCTTGCGGTCAGGGAGATTGAACACTGAAGCTTTCTTT
TRBV7-9	-	TRBJ2-1	-	CASSLALAGEQFF	TGTGCCAGCAGCTTAGCATTGGCGGGGGAGCAGTTCTTC
TRBV5-5	-	TRBJ1-4	few	CASSSPQGTANEKLFF	TGTGCCAGCAGCTCCCCGCAAGGGACCGCTAATGAAAAACTGTTTTTT
TRBV29-1	TRBD1	TRBJ1-1	-	CSVADIEGADTEAFF	TGCAGCGTGGCGGATATCGAGGGGGCGGACACTGAAGCTTTCTTT
TRBV5-1	-	TRBJ1-4	few	CASSFGRATNEKLFF	TGCGCCAGCAGCTTCGGACGTGCAACTAATGAAAAACTGTTTTTT
TRBV7-9	TRBD2	TRBJ2-1	-	CASSPGTSAYNEQFF	TGTGCCAGCAGCCCCGGGACTAGCGCATACAATGAGCAGTTCTTC
TRBV9	-	TRBJ2-2	few	CASSVVGGTNGELFF	TGTGCCAGCAGCGTAGTTGGAGGGACGAACGGGGAGCTGTTTTTT
TRBV10-3	TRBD2	TRBJ2-1	-	CAISEMGLAEGHEQFF	TGTGCCATCAGTGAAATGGGACTAGCGGAGGGCCATGAGCAGTTCTTC
TRBV5-1	TRBD1	TRBJ1-1	-	CASSTRTGFDTEAFF	TGCGCCAGCAGCACCCGGACAGGCTTCGACACTGAAGCTTTCTTT
TRBV24-1	-	TRBJ2-4	-	CATIEEGGGNIQYF	TGTGCCACCATCGAGGAGGGAGGTGGAAACATTCAGTACTTC
TRBV11-2	-	TRBJ2-1	-	CASSLGGGGRDEQFF	TGTGCCAGCAGCTTAGGTGGGGGGGGCCGCGATGAGCAGTTCTTC
TRBV5-5	TRBD2	TRBJ2-1	few	CASTVGGSSYNEQFF	TGTGCCAGCACCGTGGGGGGGAGCTCCTACAATGAGCAGTTCTTC
TRBV10-3	-	TRBJ2-7	-	CAISTCPGGDCEQYF	TGTGCCATCAGTACCTGTCCAGGGGGGGATTGCGAGCAGTACTTC
TRBV20-1	-	TRBJ1-2	-	CSASLDTDNYGYTF	TGCAGTGCTAGTCTGGACACCGATAACTATGGCTACACCTTC
TRBV5-6	-	TRBJ1-5	-	CASSSGTGIQPQHF	TGTGCCAGCAGCTCCGGGACGGGTATTCAGCCCCAGCATTTT
TRBV20-1	-	TRBJ2-5	-	CSARVQGSQETQYF	TGCAGTGCTCGAGTACAGGGTAGCCAAGAGACCCAGTACTTC
TRBV29-1	-	TRBJ2-7	-	CSVVSIYEQYF	TGCAGCGTTGTATCGATCTACGAGCAGTACTTC
TRBV6-5	-	TRBJ1-1	-	CASSPPDGSEAFF	TGTGCCAGCAGTCCCCCGGACGGGTCTGAAGCTTTCTTT
TRBV2	TRBD2	TRBJ2-1	-	CASSGVGRGNEQFF	TGTGCCAGCAGTGGGGTGGGGCGGGGGAATGAGCAGTTCTTC
TRBV7-8	-	TRBJ2-7	-	CASSSTRIRPYEQYF	TGTGCCAGCAGCTCAACCCGGATACGACCCTACGAGCAGTACTTC